The clone carrying this T cell receptor beta chain appeared once. CDR3 length equals 12 residues. V shed 1 base and J shed 1 base, with 5 bases lying between them. Germline CDR1 reads GTSNPN; CDR2 reads SVGIG (reference sequence). Assay: immunoSEQ multiplex PCR; the TCRdb copy retains only in-frame clones and omits some. Seen here are under 450,000 clones, about 86% observed once, and the top ten hold less than 9%. This specimen belongs to a study of blood T cell repertoires in COVID-19. As for the study in general: Material from acute and convalescent COVID-19 was sourced from the United States, Italy and Spain. Sources were T cells, B-cell-depleted T cells, or PBMCs; the material itself was cDNA or gDNA.

Enrollment of patients from Seattle took place during active infection, with longitudinal follow-up. The clonotype comes from a woman aged 55-70 years with COVID-19, enrolled during active disease. Sequencing was carried out using peripheral blood. The chain carries TRBV30 and TRBJ2-7, with a tentative D call TRBD1 (5 bases). The CDR3 protein is CAWSGQSYEQYF. The CDR3 DNA follows: TGTGCCTGGAGTGGACAGTCCTACGAGCAGTACTTC. Combining the CDR3 with reference TRBV30 and TRBJ2-7 gives the whole variable domain SQTIHQWPATLVQPVGSPLSLECTVEGTSNPNLYWYRQAAGRGLQLLFYSVGIGQISSEVPQNLSASRPQDRQFILSSKKLLLSDSGFYLCAWSGQSYEQYFGPGTRLTVT.